What follows is one T cell receptor (beta chain) and its context. Its matching antigen is unknown. The CDR3 runs to 15 residues. CDR1 is SGHRS and CDR2 is YFSETQ in the germline V gene. V gave up 2 bases and J gave up 3 bases; unmatched junction bases: 6. This specimen belongs to a study of cytomegalovirus exposure and HLA in healthy donors. Study-level findings and limits: Sequencing likely caused a cluster of highly shared sequence variants. TCR beta sequences numbering roughly 16,000 were associated with HLA alleles at 0.05 false discovery rate in a later analysis. Exclusion as indistinguishable affected some V segments, including TRBV6-2 and TRBV6-3.

PCR used 60 Vbeta primers and 13 Jbeta primers. The table came from immunoSEQ multiplex PCR; TCRdb's copy has only in-frame clones and leaves some out. The table shows approximately 170,000 clones, with approximately 88% occurring only once. This sequence originates from a boy between 2 and 10 years old in good health and CMV-seronegative. The sample comprised PBMCs. The rearrangement links TRBV5-1 to TRBJ1-1, with 8 bases identical to TRBD1. This CDR3 reads CASSFGQGAYTEAFF. CDR3 nucleotides: TGCGCCAGCAGCTTTGGCCAGGGGGCGTACACTGAAGCTTTCTTT. The whole variable domain, filled in from reference TRBV5-1 and TRBJ1-1, reads KAGVTQTPRYLIKTRGQQVTLSCSPISGHRSVSWYQQTPGQGLQFLFEYFSETQRNKGNFPGRFSGRQFSNSRSEMNVSTLELGDSALYLCASSFGQGAYTEAFFGQGTRLTVV.